The sequence of this TCR beta chain was determined in a study of STAT5B mutations in CD4+ large granular lymphocyte leukemia. Study results and limitations: The CD4+ versus CD8+ T-LGLL clonality difference may reflect limited sample size.

Details on this clone: Its antigen is currently unknown.

TCRdb keeps only in-frame clones here, not all; method: immunoSEQ multiplex PCR. This table holds roughly 30,000 clones, over 60% found once. This sequence originates from a human donor in good health. The material sequenced was CD4+ T cells from blood buffy coats.

CDR3 region: CASSYSAGNYGYTF. The CDR3 nucleotides read TGTGCCAGCAGTTACTCTGCAGGAAACTATGGCTACACCTTC. The J gene is TRBJ1-2, the V gene TRBV6-6; D not certain. Trimming left V 0 bases short and J 2 bases short, with 7 bases between. CDR3 length: 14 amino acids. In germline, CDR1 is MNHNY, CDR2 SVGAGI (reference sequence).